The 13 T cell receptor beta chains in this list originate from one sample, sequenced in a study of cytomegalovirus exposure and HLA in healthy donors. Primers: 60 Vbeta forward and 13 Jbeta reverse. Here immunoSEQ multiplex PCR was the method, and the copy in TCRdb shows in-frame clones only, minus some. This table holds under 200,000 clones, around 77% found once. The sample taken for sequencing was PBMCs. These receptors were taken from a man aged 60-69 years in good health and CMV-seronegative.

This chain uses TRBV7-3 with TRBJ2-5; possible D gene TRBD2, 6 bases. From germline, CDR1 is SGHTA and CDR2 FQGTGA. This CDR3 spans 15 amino acids. Trimming stripped 5 bases from V and 5 bases from J, with 18 bases between. CDR3 in amino acids: CASSRAGSPGETQYF. DNA for the CDR3: TGTGCCAGCAGCCGGGCGGGATCTCCGGGGGAGACCCAGTACTTC.

The CDR3, as DNA: TGTGCCAGCACGGGGACAGGAGTTTATAGCAATCAGCCCCAGCATTTT. Translated: CASTGTGVYSNQPQHF. V and J are TRBV2 and TRBJ1-5; TRBD1 agrees at 8 bases. J was trimmed by 0 bases and V by 7 bases; bases with no gene match: 8. CDR1 is SNHLY, CDR2 FYNNEI, per germline. This CDR3 has 16 amino acids.

This clone was found a few times. The CDR3 is CASSRLAGGQDTQYF. In DNA, the CDR3 is TGCGCCAGCAGTCGACTAGCGGGGGGGCAAGATACGCAGTATTTT. The chain joins TRBV4-1 to TRBJ2-3; 14 bases map to TRBD2. The germline V gene has CDR1 MGHRA and CDR2 YSYEKL. The CDR3 is 15 residues long. Trimming removed 6 bases from V and 5 bases from J; junction bases left unmatched: 4.

V and J are TRBV9 and TRBJ2-3; 8 bases are a match to TRBD2. This CDR3 region has 16 residues. Germline lookup yields CDR1 SGDLS and CDR2 YYNGEE. V trimming: 0 bases; J trimming: 4 bases; junction bases outside the gene matches: 7. In nucleotides, the CDR3 is TGTGCCAGCAGCGTAGAGATAGCGGGAAATTCAGATACGCAGTATTTT. It specifies CASSVEIAGNSDTQYF.

The V call is TRBV25-1, the J call TRBJ1-6; D not certain. CDR1 and CDR2 (germline): MGHDK, SYGVNS. The length of the CDR3 is 14 residues. V lost 6 bases and J lost 10, with 16 bases in between. The CDR3 here is CASRKEEVHSPLHF. The CDR3 bases are TGTGCCAGCAGAAAGGAAGAGGTCCACTCACCCCTCCACTTT.

This clone is a singleton in its sample. The V and J genes are TRBV2 and TRBJ2-5; 14 nucleotides line up with TRBD2. The CDR3 is 15 residues long. Trimming took 4 bases from V and 4 from J; bases not matched to a gene: 2. Per germline, CDR1 SNHLY and CDR2 FYNNEI. CDR3 residues: CASSGLAGGVETQYF. The CDR3 DNA sequence: TGTGCCAGCAGTGGACTAGCGGGGGGGGTAGAGACCCAGTACTTC.

V gene TRBV5-4 combines with J gene TRBJ2-3; weak D call: TRBD2 (5 bases). Trimming pared 1 base from V and 2 bases from J, leaving 8 bases between. The germline V gene has CDR1 SGHNT and CDR2 YYREEE (reference sequence). The CDR3 runs 14 residues. The CDR3 DNA reads as TGTGCCAGCAGCTTGCGGGGAGTCACAGATACGCAGTATTTT. It encodes CASSLRGVTDTQYF.

The chain has TRBV5-1 and TRBJ2-3, with 8 nucleotides matching TRBD2. The CDR3 contains 14 residues. V lost 3 bases and J lost 4; bases outside the gene matches: 4. Germline values: CDR1 SGHRS, CDR2 YFSETQ. The chain's CDR3 is CASSSGGRPDTQYF. The CDR3 DNA reads TGCGCCAGCAGCTCCGGCGGGAGGCCAGATACGCAGTATTTT.

The chain couples TRBV30 to TRBJ2-1; 8 bases are shared with TRBD2. CDR1 GTSNPN and CDR2 SVGIG come from the germline V gene (reference sequence). This CDR3 is built from 11 residues. J gave up 7 bases and V 4 bases, and 0 bases lay outside the gene matches. CDR3 region: CAWTSGNEQFF. The CDR3 region has the DNA TGTGCCTGGACTAGCGGGAATGAGCAGTTCTTC. Filled out from reference TRBV30 and TRBJ2-1, the complete variable domain reads SQTIHQWPATLVQPVGSPLSLECTVEGTSNPNLYWYRQAAGRGLQLLFYSVGIGQISSEVPQNLSASRPQDRQFILSSKKLLLSDSGFYLCAWTSGNEQFFGPGTRLTVL.

This clone turned up a few times. The CDR3 DNA is TGTGCCAGCAGCACCGCAGGACAGGGGTGTGGCTACACCTTC. Amino acid sequence: CASSTAGQGCGYTF. The rearrangement uses TRBV7-9 and TRBJ1-2; TRBD1 matches 9 bases. CDR3 size: 14 residues. The germline gives CDR1 SEHNR, CDR2 FQNEAQ (reference sequence). V lost 5 bases and J lost 7; bases outside the gene matches: 8.

This clone was recorded only once. This chain uses TRBV7-3 with TRBJ2-2, with 10 bases matching TRBD2. The trim removed 6 bases at V and 5 bases at J, leaving 6 bases unmatched. The germline CDR1 and CDR2 sequences are SGHTA and FQGTGA. CDR3 length: 15 residues. Here the CDR3 DNA reads TGTGCCAGCAGGGATAGCGGGAGGAGTACCGGGGAGCTGTTTTTT. This gives the protein CASRDSGRSTGELFF.

This clone was recorded once. The J gene is TRBJ1-5, the V gene TRBV5-1; D not certain. Germline V CDR1 and CDR2: SGHRS, YFSETQ. Trimming shortened V by 0 bases and J by 5 bases, and 6 bases separated the two germline ends. The length of the CDR3 is 13 residues. CDR3 bases: TGCGCCAGCAGCTTGGGGGCAGATCAGCCCCAGCATTTT. Residues: CASSLGADQPQHF. Variable domain in full (rest from reference TRBV5-1 and TRBJ1-5): KAGVTQTPRYLIKTRGQQVTLSCSPISGHRSVSWYQQTPGQGLQFLFEYFSETQRNKGNFPGRFSGRQFSNSRSEMNVSTLELGDSALYLCASSLGADQPQHFGDGTRLSIL.

As concerns this clone: The sample has other DNA sequences that encode this CDR3 too. This chain joins TRBV19 and TRBJ1-1; no clear D. The CDR3 extends over 13 amino acids. V lost 3 bases, J lost 2 bases, and 7 bases lay in between. Germline CDR1 reads LNHDA; CDR2 reads SQIVND (reference sequence). CDR3 region: CASSIRGNTEAFF. In DNA form, the CDR3 reads TGTGCCAGTAGTATCCGAGGAAACACTGAAGCTTTCTTT.